These T cell receptor beta chains were read from a single sample in a study of blood T cell repertoires in COVID-19. Some clones are missing from TCRdb's copy, which holds only in-frame ones; the method was immunoSEQ multiplex PCR. The top ten hold about 2% of the sample, which has a few hundred thousand clones, approximately 84% seen once. Sample: peripheral blood. These receptors all stem from a man aged 35-49 years with active or convalescent COVID-19. Both conserved end residues are part of each CDR3. A D gene is named only where the DNA matches it firmly. Clone sizes are given selectively: once, few, many, or a class where the clone is expanded.

V gene: TRBV5-4; CDR3 length: 15; D gene: .; J gene: TRBJ2-2; clone size: .; CDR3 protein: CASSFETGRTGELFF; CDR3 DNA: TGTGCCAGCAGCTTCGAGACAGGGAGGACCGGGGAGCTGTTTTTT
V gene: TRBV6-5; CDR3 length: 14; D gene: TRBD1; J gene: TRBJ2-2; clone size: .; CDR3 protein: CASARQGGTGELFF; CDR3 DNA: TGTGCCAGCGCCCGACAGGGTGGCACCGGGGAGCTGTTTTTT
V gene: TRBV11-3; CDR3 length: 15; D gene: TRBD1; J gene: TRBJ2-2; clone size: .; CDR3 protein: CASSGDRGGTGELFF; CDR3 DNA: TGTGCCAGCAGCGGAGACAGGGGTGGTACCGGGGAGCTGTTTTTT
V gene: TRBV7-8; CDR3 length: 18; D gene: TRBD1; J gene: TRBJ1-6; clone size: few; CDR3 protein: CASSQNLDRATYNSPLHF; CDR3 DNA: TGTGCCAGCAGCCAAAATCTGGACAGGGCCACCTATAATTCACCCCTCCACTTT
V gene: TRBV19; CDR3 length: 13; D gene: TRBD1; J gene: TRBJ1-6; clone size: .; CDR3 protein: CASQDRPNSPLHF; CDR3 DNA: TGTGCCAGTCAGGACAGGCCAAATTCACCCCTCCACTTT
V gene: TRBV3-1/TRBV3-2; CDR3 length: 14; D gene: TRBD1; J gene: TRBJ1-6; clone size: .; CDR3 protein: CASSQGQGDSPLHF; CDR3 DNA: TGTGCCAGCAGCCAAGGGCAGGGGGATTCACCCCTCCACTTT
V gene: TRBV9; CDR3 length: 16; D gene: .; J gene: TRBJ2-6; clone size: .; CDR3 protein: CASSVSRSSGANVLTF; CDR3 DNA: TGTGCCAGCAGCGTATCAAGGAGCTCTGGGGCCAACGTCCTGACTTTC
V gene: TRBV9; CDR3 length: 15; D gene: TRBD2; J gene: TRBJ2-1; clone size: .; CDR3 protein: CASSPLAGAYNEQFF; CDR3 DNA: TGTGCCAGCAGCCCTCTAGCGGGAGCCTACAATGAGCAGTTCTTC
V gene: TRBV7-8; CDR3 length: 14; D gene: TRBD1; J gene: TRBJ2-7; clone size: .; CDR3 protein: CASSLGTGTYEQYF; CDR3 DNA: TGTGCCAGCAGCTTAGGGACAGGGACCTACGAGCAGTACTTC
V gene: TRBV5-1; CDR3 length: 17; D gene: TRBD2; J gene: TRBJ2-5; clone size: .; CDR3 protein: CASSPLAGGPRQETQYF; CDR3 DNA: TGCGCCAGCAGCCCCCTAGCGGGAGGGCCAAGGCAAGAGACCCAGTACTTC
V gene: TRBV5-4; CDR3 length: 15; D gene: .; J gene: TRBJ2-1; clone size: once; CDR3 protein: CASSLDFAGWNEQFF; CDR3 DNA: TGTGCCAGCAGCTTGGATTTTGCAGGGTGGAATGAGCAGTTCTTC
V gene: TRBV5-1; CDR3 length: 13; D gene: .; J gene: TRBJ1-1; clone size: .; CDR3 protein: CASSLDTTTEAFF; CDR3 DNA: TGCGCCAGCAGCTTAGACACGACCACTGAAGCTTTCTTT
V gene: TRBV5-1; CDR3 length: 16; D gene: .; J gene: TRBJ2-5; clone size: .; CDR3 protein: CASSVQMGSGAETQYF; CDR3 DNA: TGCGCCAGCAGCGTTCAAATGGGAAGTGGGGCAGAGACCCAGTACTTC
V gene: TRBV7-9; CDR3 length: 16; D gene: .; J gene: TRBJ2-4; clone size: .; CDR3 protein: CASSGNPGDNKNIQYF; CDR3 DNA: TGTGCCAGCAGCGGCAATCCCGGGGACAACAAAAACATTCAGTACTTC
V gene: TRBV19; CDR3 length: 14; D gene: TRBD1; J gene: TRBJ1-5; clone size: .; CDR3 protein: CASSYRGDNQPQHF; CDR3 DNA: TGTGCCAGTAGTTACAGGGGTGACAATCAGCCCCAGCATTTT
V gene: TRBV27; CDR3 length: 14; D gene: .; J gene: TRBJ2-5; clone size: few; CDR3 protein: CASSRGGPGETQYF; CDR3 DNA: TGTGCCAGCAGTAGGGGGGGGCCAGGAGAGACCCAGTACTTC
V gene: TRBV5-1; CDR3 length: 14; D gene: .; J gene: TRBJ1-1; clone size: .; CDR3 protein: CASPPLDSNTEAFF; CDR3 DNA: TGCGCCAGCCCCCCATTGGACAGTAACACTGAAGCTTTCTTT
V gene: TRBV9; CDR3 length: 16; D gene: TRBD2; J gene: TRBJ2-1; clone size: .; CDR3 protein: CASSLPGTSGTHEQFF; CDR3 DNA: TGTGCCAGCAGCCTTCCCGGGACTAGCGGGACCCATGAGCAGTTCTTC
V gene: TRBV28; CDR3 length: 15; D gene: .; J gene: TRBJ2-1; clone size: .; CDR3 protein: CASTTWVLGLNEQFF; CDR3 DNA: TGTGCCAGCACCACTTGGGTATTGGGGCTAAATGAGCAGTTCTTC
V gene: TRBV7-9; CDR3 length: 14; D gene: .; J gene: TRBJ1-2; clone size: .; CDR3 protein: CASSLGPGNYGYTF; CDR3 DNA: TGTGCCAGCAGCTTAGGGCCAGGGAACTATGGCTACACCTTC
V gene: TRBV3-1/TRBV3-2; CDR3 length: 13; D gene: .; J gene: TRBJ2-7; clone size: .; CDR3 protein: CASSQDAQREQYF; CDR3 DNA: TGTGCCAGCAGCCAAGATGCCCAGCGTGAGCAGTACTTC
V gene: TRBV7-6; CDR3 length: 14; D gene: TRBD2; J gene: TRBJ2-5; clone size: .; CDR3 protein: CASSWTSGKETQYF; CDR3 DNA: TGTGCCAGCAGCTGGACTAGCGGGAAAGAGACCCAGTACTTC
V gene: TRBV5-1; CDR3 length: 17; D gene: .; J gene: TRBJ1-1; clone size: .; CDR3 protein: CASSPVQGRRMNTEAFF; CDR3 DNA: TGCGCCAGCAGCCCCGTCCAAGGTCGGAGAATGAACACTGAAGCTTTCTTT
V gene: TRBV6-6; CDR3 length: 12; D gene: .; J gene: TRBJ1-4; clone size: .; CDR3 protein: CASRTGNEKLFF; CDR3 DNA: TGTGCCAGCAGGACAGGAAATGAAAAACTGTTTTTT
V gene: TRBV2; CDR3 length: 12; D gene: TRBD1; J gene: TRBJ1-5; clone size: .; CDR3 protein: CASTTGGQPQHF; CDR3 DNA: TGTGCCAGCACCACAGGGGGTCAGCCCCAGCATTTT
V gene: TRBV6-5; CDR3 length: 15; D gene: TRBD1; J gene: TRBJ2-7; clone size: once; CDR3 protein: CASSRTGTGGAQQYF; CDR3 DNA: TGTGCCAGCAGCAGAACCGGGACAGGGGGCGCGCAGCAGTACTTC
V gene: TRBV7-8; CDR3 length: 13; D gene: .; J gene: TRBJ2-7; clone size: .; CDR3 protein: CASIAGQSHEQYF; CDR3 DNA: TGTGCCAGCATCGCGGGCCAGTCCCACGAGCAGTACTTC
V gene: TRBV9; CDR3 length: 13; D gene: .; J gene: TRBJ2-2; clone size: .; CDR3 protein: CASSIDNTGELFF; CDR3 DNA: TGTGCCAGCAGTATAGATAACACCGGGGAGCTGTTTTTT
V gene: TRBV6-5; CDR3 length: 15; D gene: TRBD1; J gene: TRBJ1-3; clone size: .; CDR3 protein: CATTYDRVSGNTIYF; CDR3 DNA: TGTGCCACCACGTACGACAGGGTCTCTGGAAACACCATATATTTT
V gene: TRBV7-2; CDR3 length: 15; D gene: TRBD1; J gene: TRBJ1-4; clone size: .; CDR3 protein: CASSLAPRGREKLFF; CDR3 DNA: TGTGCCAGCAGCTTAGCGCCCAGGGGGCGAGAAAAACTGTTTTTT
V gene: TRBV5-5; CDR3 length: 13; D gene: .; J gene: TRBJ1-4; clone size: .; CDR3 protein: CASSWALNEKLFF; CDR3 DNA: TGTGCCAGCAGCTGGGCCCTCAATGAAAAACTGTTTTTT
V gene: TRBV27; CDR3 length: 13; D gene: .; J gene: TRBJ2-1; clone size: .; CDR3 protein: CASSYPGLAVVFF; CDR3 DNA: TGTGCCAGCAGTTACCCCGGGTTAGCGGTGGTGTTCTTC
V gene: TRBV9; CDR3 length: 15; D gene: TRBD1; J gene: TRBJ1-2; clone size: few; CDR3 protein: CASSTFDRDRYGYTF; CDR3 DNA: TGTGCCAGCAGCACCTTCGACCGGGACAGATATGGCTACACCTTC
V gene: TRBV2; CDR3 length: 14; D gene: TRBD1; J gene: TRBJ1-2; clone size: few; CDR3 protein: CASNRQGFNYGYTF; CDR3 DNA: TGTGCCAGCAACCGACAGGGATTCAACTATGGCTACACCTTC
V gene: TRBV2; CDR3 length: 17; D gene: TRBD1; J gene: TRBJ1-6; clone size: .; CDR3 protein: CASSAPETGAYNSPLHF; CDR3 DNA: TGTGCCAGCAGTGCCCCCGAGACAGGGGCGTATAATTCACCCCTCCACTTT
V gene: TRBV12-3/TRBV12-4; CDR3 length: 13; D gene: .; J gene: TRBJ1-1; clone size: once; CDR3 protein: CASRHRLYTEAFF; CDR3 DNA: TGTGCCAGCAGACATAGACTCTACACTGAAGCTTTCTTT
V gene: TRBV2; CDR3 length: 15; D gene: .; J gene: TRBJ1-5; clone size: .; CDR3 protein: CASSRRGGNSKPQHF; CDR3 DNA: TGTGCCAGCAGCCGACGGGGAGGGAATAGTAAGCCCCAGCATTTT
V gene: TRBV10-3; CDR3 length: 13; D gene: .; J gene: TRBJ2-7; clone size: .; CDR3 protein: CAISGYSSYEQYF; CDR3 DNA: TGTGCCATCAGTGGATACAGTTCCTACGAGCAGTACTTC
V gene: TRBV30; CDR3 length: 15; D gene: TRBD2; J gene: TRBJ2-7; clone size: .; CDR3 protein: CAWTRRGLAGVEQYF; CDR3 DNA: TGTGCCTGGACCCGTAGGGGACTAGCGGGAGTCGAGCAGTACTTC
V gene: TRBV28; CDR3 length: 14; D gene: .; J gene: TRBJ2-6; clone size: .; CDR3 protein: CASSDGTGANVLTF; CDR3 DNA: TGTGCCAGCAGTGACGGGACTGGGGCCAACGTCCTGACTTTC
V gene: TRBV5-1; CDR3 length: 14; D gene: TRBD1; J gene: TRBJ1-2; clone size: .; CDR3 protein: CASSLEQGAGGYTF; CDR3 DNA: TGCGCCAGCAGCTTGGAGCAGGGGGCTGGAGGCTACACCTTC
V gene: TRBV6-5; CDR3 length: 15; D gene: .; J gene: TRBJ1-5; clone size: .; CDR3 protein: CASSPWGGADQPQHF; CDR3 DNA: TGTGCCAGCAGTCCCTGGGGCGGCGCTGATCAGCCCCAGCATTTT